Listed below are T cell receptor beta chains from one sample, sequenced in a study of control samples from healthy donors and cancer patients. Repertoires were generated with immunoSEQ multiplex PCR, while TCRdb's copy carries only in-frame clones and drops some. In the table there are 120,000 to 150,000 clones, 75% to 95% of which are singletons. Sequencing was carried out using blood. These receptors were obtained from a man aged 25 to 40 in good health. The CDR3 runs from the conserved cysteine through the conserved F or W. The D gene is left open where the match is weak. Expanded clones are given a class, and other clones once, few, many or no size at all.

V: TRBV7-9; size: NA; J: TRBJ2-1; D: NA; DNA: TGTGCCAGCAGCCCCTGGGGTGGTAACACCTACAATGAGCAGTTCTTC; CDR3: CASSPWGGNTYNEQFF
V: TRBV5-4; size: NA; J: TRBJ1-4; D: NA; DNA: TGTGCCAGCAGCTTGGATGGAACAGCCGTTTATGAAAAACTGTTTTTT; CDR3: CASSLDGTAVYEKLFF
V: TRBV15; size: NA; J: TRBJ1-1; D: TRBD1; DNA: TGTGCCACCAGGAGGGACAGCTACATGAACACTGAAGCTTTCTTT; CDR3: CATRRDSYMNTEAFF
V: TRBV6-1; size: NA; J: TRBJ1-4; D: NA; DNA: TGTGCCAGCAGTGAAGCCCCGCGGCCTTTTGAAAAACTGTTTTTT; CDR3: CASSEAPRPFEKLFF
V: TRBV27; size: NA; J: TRBJ1-5; D: TRBD1; DNA: TGTGCCAGCAGTAACAGGGGCCAACCCCAGCATTTT; CDR3: CASSNRGQPQHF
V: TRBV11-2; size: NA; J: TRBJ1-6; D: NA; DNA: TGTGCCAGCAGCTTAGCAGGGATCCAAAATTCACCCCTCCACTTT; CDR3: CASSLAGIQNSPLHF
V: TRBV7-6; size: NA; J: TRBJ2-3; D: NA; DNA: TGTGCCAGCAGCTATACTAGCACAGATACGCAGTATTTT; CDR3: CASSYTSTDTQYF
V: TRBV7-2; size: NA; J: TRBJ1-1; D: TRBD1; DNA: TGTGCCAGCAGCTTGGACAGGTCGAACACTGAAGCTTTCTTT; CDR3: CASSLDRSNTEAFF
V: TRBV20-1; size: once; J: TRBJ1-3; D: TRBD1; DNA: TGCAGTGCTAGTGACGGACAGGGAGGAAACACCATATATTTT; CDR3: CSASDGQGGNTIYF
V: TRBV28; size: NA; J: TRBJ1-5; D: NA; DNA: TGTGCCAGCAGTTTAGAGGGACAAAATCAGCCCCAGCATTTT; CDR3: CASSLEGQNQPQHF
V: TRBV5-1; size: NA; J: TRBJ2-7; D: NA; DNA: TGCGCCAGCAGCTTGGGGACCGAGTGGTACTTC; CDR3: CASSLGTEWYF
V: TRBV19; size: NA; J: TRBJ1-5; D: NA; DNA: TGTGCCAGTAGGGCAGGGGAATGGAATCAGCCCCAGCATTTT; CDR3: CASRAGEWNQPQHF
V: TRBV21-1; size: NA; J: TRBJ1-2; D: NA; DNA: TGTGCCAGCAGCCCCAGGGCGCCTGGCTACACCTTC; CDR3: CASSPRAPGYTF
V: TRBV7-3; size: NA; J: TRBJ1-1; D: TRBD1; DNA: TGTGCCAGCAGCTTGGGACAGGGGGGTGGCACTGAAGCTTTCTTT; CDR3: CASSLGQGGGTEAFF
V: TRBV27; size: NA; J: TRBJ2-4; D: TRBD1; DNA: TGTGCCAGCAGTTCGTTGGACAGGGGAGCCAAAAACATTCAGTACTTC; CDR3: CASSSLDRGAKNIQYF
V: TRBV7-9; size: NA; J: TRBJ2-3; D: TRBD2; DNA: TGTGCCAGCAGCCCCACCGCGGGGGGTAGCGCCAGCACAGATACGCAGTATTTT; CDR3: CASSPTAGGSASTDTQYF
V: TRBV6-5; size: NA; J: TRBJ1-2; D: TRBD1; DNA: TGTGCCAGCAGTTACACAACAGGGGGCGGCGGCTACACCTTC; CDR3: CASSYTTGGGGYTF
V: TRBV5-4; size: NA; J: TRBJ2-1; D: TRBD2; DNA: TGTGCCAGCAGCCCTAAGACTAGCGGGGGGAATACTGAGCAGTTCTTC; CDR3: CASSPKTSGGNTEQFF
V: TRBV5-6; size: NA; J: TRBJ2-4; D: NA; DNA: TGTGCCAGCAGCTTGGGGATAGCCAAAAACATTCAGTACTTC; CDR3: CASSLGIAKNIQYF
V: TRBV5-1; size: NA; J: TRBJ2-2; D: TRBD2; DNA: TGCGCCACCAGCCCCGGACGGCTAGCGGGGGGGCTAAGTATCGGGGAGCTGTTTTTT; CDR3: CATSPGRLAGGLSIGELFF
V: TRBV7-6; size: NA; J: TRBJ2-3; D: TRBD2; DNA: TGTGCCAGCAGCTCGCGTAGCGGGGGGAACACAGATACGCAGTATTTT; CDR3: CASSSRSGGNTDTQYF
V: TRBV10-3; size: NA; J: TRBJ2-4; D: NA; DNA: TGTGCCATCAGTGAGTCGTGGGGGGCCAAAAACATTCAGTACTTC; CDR3: CAISESWGAKNIQYF
V: TRBV10-3; size: NA; J: TRBJ1-2; D: NA; DNA: TGTGCCATCAGGGACCCTAACTATGGCTACACCTTC; CDR3: CAIRDPNYGYTF
V: TRBV6-2/TRBV6-3; size: NA; J: TRBJ1-5; D: NA; DNA: TGTGCCAGCAGTTACAGTGGGGGGATCGGAGATCAGCCCCAGCATTTT; CDR3: CASSYSGGIGDQPQHF
V: TRBV11-2; size: once; J: TRBJ2-1; D: NA; DNA: TGTGCCAGCACCCAATCCTTTAATGAGCAGTTCTTC; CDR3: CASTQSFNEQFF
V: TRBV7-9; size: NA; J: TRBJ1-2; D: NA; DNA: TGTGCCAGCAGCTTAGAAGGTCGGGTGGGGCTCTCTAACTATGGCTACACCTTC; CDR3: CASSLEGRVGLSNYGYTF
V: TRBV4-2; size: NA; J: TRBJ1-4; D: TRBD1; DNA: TGTGCCAGCAGCCAGGGATCCGGGACAGGGCATGAAAAACTGTTTTTT; CDR3: CASSQGSGTGHEKLFF
V: TRBV7-9; size: NA; J: TRBJ1-2; D: NA; DNA: TGTGCAGCGACGCCAGGGACGGGTAACTATGGCTACACCTTC; CDR3: CAATPGTGNYGYTF
V: TRBV7-8; size: NA; J: TRBJ2-2; D: TRBD2; DNA: TGTGCCAGCAGCTCACTAGCGGGGGGTACCGGGGAGCTGTTTTTT; CDR3: CASSSLAGGTGELFF
V: TRBV6-5; size: once; J: TRBJ1-4; D: TRBD1; DNA: TGTGCCAGCAGTCCCACAGGGGGCCCTAATGAAAAACTGTTTTTT; CDR3: CASSPTGGPNEKLFF
V: TRBV24-1; size: NA; J: TRBJ2-7; D: TRBD1; DNA: TGTGCCACCTCCCCGGTATACGAGGGGACAGGGGGTCGAGAGCAGTACTTC; CDR3: CATSPVYEGTGGREQYF
V: TRBV30; size: NA; J: TRBJ1-2; D: NA; DNA: TGTGCCTGGAGTGAACGCGGATCTGATGGCTACACCTTC; CDR3: CAWSERGSDGYTF
V: TRBV9; size: NA; J: TRBJ2-3; D: NA; DNA: TGTGCCAGCAGCGTAGAGGCAGAGTCTACAGATACGCAGTATTTT; CDR3: CASSVEAESTDTQYF
V: TRBV30; size: NA; J: TRBJ1-1; D: NA; DNA: TGTGCCTGGAGTGTCGGGAACAGGGAAACTGAAGCTTTCTTT; CDR3: CAWSVGNRETEAFF
V: TRBV5-5; size: NA; J: TRBJ2-2; D: TRBD2; DNA: TGTGCCCGCAGCGGCGCCGGCGGGGGGGCTGGTAACACCGGGGAGCTGTTTTTT; CDR3: CARSGAGGGAGNTGELFF
V: TRBV3-1/TRBV3-2; size: NA; J: TRBJ1-6; D: NA; DNA: TGTGCCAGCAGCCAAGAACGCCCGGGACTCCAAAGCTCCTATAATTCACCCCTCCACTTT; CDR3: CASSQERPGLQSSYNSPLHF